Listed here is a single T cell receptor (beta chain). The sample belongs to a study of blood T cell repertoires in COVID-19. The study recruited people aged about 18 to 90 years across about two dozen US areas. Among Cohort 3 donors, those recovered had two negative PCRs, clearance, or symptom resolution. As originally analysed: Estimated nucleated cell counts came from reference gene primer amplification. TCRdb keeps only in-frame clones here, not all; method: immunoSEQ multiplex PCR. Clone size and the V and J calls come from that table; the DNA yielded D and trimming. The sample includes over 200,000 clones, around 83% of them seen just once. The sequence came from a woman aged 40 to 55 who had recovered from COVID-19. The specimen sequenced was PBMCs or T cells enriched from blood (not recorded which).

For the CDR3, the DNA is TGTGCCAGCAGCTCCGGGACCAGGGGTGAAAAACTGTTTTTT. Encoded protein: CASSSGTRGEKLFF. The genes are TRBV7-2 and TRBJ1-4; a possible D gene is TRBD1 (6 bases). The V end was cut by 4 bases, the J end by 7 bases, with 13 bases between. Per the germline V gene, CDR1 is SGHTA and CDR2 is FQGNSA. The CDR3 contains 14 residues. The complete variable domain, with remaining parts taken from reference TRBV7-2 and TRBJ1-4, reads GAGVSQSPSNKVTEKGKDVELRCDPISGHTALYWYRQSLGQGLEFLIYFQGNSAPDKSGLPSDRFSAERTGGSVSTLTIQRTQQEDSAVYLCASSSGTRGEKLFFGSGTQLSVL.